This record looks at one T cell receptor beta chain sequence and its context. Germline trimming cut 6 bases from V and 1 base from J; bases unmatched to any gene: 5. This CDR3 has 15 residues. Germline V lookup: CDR1 ENHRY, CDR2 SYGVKD. These data belong to a study of blood T cell repertoires in COVID-19. Study-wide context: Sites in the United States, Italy and Spain provided acute and convalescent COVID-19 samples. PBMCs, B-cell-depleted T cells, or T cells were the source of the cDNA or gDNA that made up the material.

Per the authors' pipeline: Estimation of nucleated cell counts was performed using reference gene primer amplification. Clones were read by immunoSEQ multiplex PCR, and TCRdb kept only the in-frame ones, dropping some. V and J calls and clone size are given by that table; D and trimming were obtained from the DNA. Among approximately 190,000 clones listed, roughly 80% were seen once. The origin of this receptor is a man between 60 and 70 years old with active or convalescent COVID-19. The J gene is TRBJ2-1, the V gene TRBV10-3, with 8 bases identical to TRBD2. The sequencing input was peripheral blood. As DNA, the CDR3 is TGTGCCATCAGCCAAGCGGGAGAGTCCTACAATGAGCAGTTCTTC. Protein sequence: CAISQAGESYNEQFF.